These 6 T cell receptor beta chains share one sample of origin, sequenced in a study of circulating CD8 cells and anti-PD-1 response in melanoma (dated by TCRdb to about 2020). TCRdb records NextSeq 500 as the sequencer. TCR libraries were prepared from roughly 15 ng of total RNA with the QIAseq Immune Repertoire RNA Library Kit, Human TCR Panel. The public sequencing data were trimmed at Q25 with fastp and processed into clonotypes with MiXCR by TCRdb, which kept only in-frame beta chains. Entries are consolidated by CDR3 protein sequence, retaining the most common genes and DNA. The sample table shows approximately 330 distinct CDR3 sequences, and roughly 7% are seen once. The top ten clonotypes cover about 72% of the sample. Using a BD FACSAria II cell sorter, four subsets defined by PD-1 and/or TIGIT were sorted out of live CD3+CD8+TCRalphabeta+ cells. The starting material was CD8+ T cells from PBMCs, obtained at baseline or after one month of anti-PD-1 therapy (not recorded which). The receptors originated from a human donor with melanoma.

By sample fraction, this clonotype is medium-sized. This chain connects TRBV2 to TRBJ2-7; no definite D call. Germline V gene data show CDR1 as SNHLY and CDR2 as FYNNEI. The ends were cut back, 4 bases at V and 3 bases at J, with 28 bases in the middle. The CDR3 has 19 residues. The CDR3 sequence is CASSGNVRGPANGFYEQYF. The DNA for the CDR3 is TGTGCCAGCAGTGGGAACGTTCGTGGGCCGGCAAATGGGTTCTACGAGCAGTACTTC.

Within the sample, this clonotype is medium-sized. V and J are TRBV10-3 and TRBJ2-5, with TRBD1 as a possible D gene (6 bases). Germline CDR1 reads ENHRY; CDR2 reads SYGVKD. V gave up 2 bases and J gave up 3 bases, with 10 bases separating them. The CDR3 contains 14 residues. The CDR3 reads CAISEQGKKETQYF. The CDR3 DNA is TGTGCCATCAGTGAGCAGGGGAAAAAAGAGACCCAGTACTTC.

This clonotype is classed as medium-sized. CDR3 region: CASQAGLYYNEQFF. In DNA, the CDR3 is TGTGCCAGCCAAGCGGGGCTATACTACAATGAGCAGTTCTTC. The chain links TRBV19 to TRBJ2-1, with TRBD2 matching 7 bases. The CDR3 runs 14 residues. V lost 9 bases to trimming and J lost 3 bases; unmatched junction nucleotides: 8. Germline-derived CDR1 and CDR2 are LNHDA and SQIVND (reference sequence).

This clonotype ranks as large. The gene calls are TRBV11-2 and TRBJ2-3; D is uncertain. The CDR3 loop spans 13 amino acids. The V gene lost 6 bases and the J gene lost 4 bases, with 11 bases spanning the gap. Germline assignment: CDR1 SGHAT and CDR2 FQNNGV. CDR3 bases: TGTGCCAGCAGAGGGCTGGGTGCAGATACGCAGTATTTT. Protein: CASRGLGADTQYF.

This clonotype is large by share. The V gene is TRBV7-9, the J gene TRBJ2-2; D unresolved. V shed 6 bases and J shed 6 bases, with 14 bases lying between them. CDR3 size: 14 residues. Germline assignment: CDR1 SEHNR and CDR2 FQNEAQ (reference sequence). Here the CDR3 DNA reads TGTGCCAGCAGGTCGGGTAGCCCGCCCGGGGAGCTGTTTTTT. Amino acid sequence: CASRSGSPPGELFF. Using reference TRBV7-9 and TRBJ2-2 for the parts outside the CDR3, the full variable domain is DTGVSQNPRHKITKRGQNVTFRCDPISEHNRLYWYRQTLGQGPEFLTYFQNEAQLEKSRLLSDRFSAERPKGSFSTLEIQRTEQGDSAMYLCASRSGSPPGELFFGEGSRLTVL.

This clonotype counts as medium-sized. The chain has TRBV19 and TRBJ1-5; D unclear. In germline, CDR1 is LNHDA, CDR2 SQIVND (reference sequence). The V gene lost 6 bases and the J gene lost 6 bases, with 15 bases spanning the gap. The CDR3 is 14 residues long. Written as DNA, the CDR3 is TGTGCCAGTAGCTATCCGGCGGCAAGTCAGCCCCAGCATTTT. This translates into CASSYPAASQPQHF.